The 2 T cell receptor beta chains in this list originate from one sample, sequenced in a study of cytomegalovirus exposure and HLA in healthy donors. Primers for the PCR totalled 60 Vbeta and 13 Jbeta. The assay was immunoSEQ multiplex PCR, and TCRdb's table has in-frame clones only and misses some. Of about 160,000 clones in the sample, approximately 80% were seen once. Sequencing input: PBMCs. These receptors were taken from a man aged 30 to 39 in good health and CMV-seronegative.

The CDR3 nucleotides read TGTGCCAGCAGCTTGAACGGTAGGCAGGCGGGAGAGACCCAGTACTTC. Protein product: CASSLNGRQAGETQYF. The chain combines TRBV5-4 with TRBJ2-5; weak D call: TRBD2 (5 bases). This CDR3 comprises 16 residues. Per germline, CDR1 SGHNT and CDR2 YYREEE (reference sequence). Trimming took 1 base from V and 4 from J, leaving 17 bases between them.

CDR3: CASSYIWGQGGEKLFF. For the CDR3, the DNA is TGTGCCAGCAGTTACATCTGGGGCCAGGGGGGCGAAAAACTGTTTTTT. The chain couples TRBV6-5 to TRBJ1-4; 7 positions agree with TRBD1. Germline V gene data show CDR1 as MNHEY and CDR2 as SVGAGI. CDR3 length equals 16 residues. V dropped 2 bases and J dropped 8; count of bases not matched to a gene: 11.